The 15 T cell receptor beta chains in this list originate from one sample, sequenced in a study of blood T cell repertoires in COVID-19. Assay: immunoSEQ multiplex PCR; the TCRdb copy retains only in-frame clones and omits some. Among about 200,000 clones listed, under 90% were seen once. Material for sequencing was peripheral blood. The receptor source for this set is a man aged 55 to 69 who had recovered from COVID-19.

V usage is TRBV27 and J usage is TRBJ1-5; 8 bases match TRBD1. Germline V lookup: CDR1 MNHEY, CDR2 SMNVEV (reference sequence). V gave up 4 bases and J gave up 6 bases; unmatched junction bases: 2. The CDR3 contains 13 residues. The CDR3 region is CASSSDRAQPQHF. The CDR3 DNA reads TGTGCCAGCAGTTCGGACAGGGCTCAGCCCCAGCATTTT.

V gene TRBV11-2 combines with J gene TRBJ2-7, with D maybe TRBD1 (6 bases). The CDR3 contains 15 residues. V was shortened by 2 bases and J by 3 bases, with 14 bases between the two germline ends. Germline assignment: CDR1 SGHAT and CDR2 FQNNGV. CDR3 in amino acids: CASSLIGGQSYEQYF. CDR3 nucleotides: TGTGCCAGCAGCTTAATTGGAGGACAGAGCTACGAGCAGTACTTC.

The chain uses TRBV7-9 and TRBJ1-1; TRBD1 matches 7 bases. J gave up 1 base and V 6 bases, and 8 bases lay outside the gene matches. Germline loops: CDR1 SEHNR, CDR2 FQNEAQ (reference sequence). This CDR3 contains 15 residues. CDR3 protein: CASSYSRDRNTEAFF. CDR3 nucleotides: TGTGCCAGCAGTTACAGCCGGGACAGGAACACTGAAGCTTTCTTT. Complete variable domain (other parts from reference TRBV7-9 and TRBJ1-1): DTGVSQNPRHKITKRGQNVTFRCDPISEHNRLYWYRQTLGQGPEFLTYFQNEAQLEKSRLLSDRFSAERPKGSFSTLEIQRTEQGDSAMYLCASSYSRDRNTEAFFGQGTRLTVV.

The V call is TRBV28, the J call TRBJ1-5; the D gene is possibly TRBD1 (5 bases). CDR3 size: 15 residues. From germline, CDR1 is MDHEN and CDR2 SYDVKM. V was clipped by 6 bases and J by 5 bases, with 17 bases between them. DNA for the CDR3: TGTGCCAGCAGCCCACGCTGGGGGGGTGATCAGCCCCAGCATTTT. Translation: CASSPRWGGDQPQHF.

The gene calls are TRBV4-1 and TRBJ2-3; D unresolved. Germline assignment: CDR1 MGHRA and CDR2 YSYEKL. CDR3 size: 16 residues. V lost 4 bases and J 0 bases, leaving 14 bases between the germline ends. CDR3 DNA: TGCGCCAGCAGCCTTACCCCAGGCACTAGCACAGATACGCAGTATTTT. Its protein product is CASSLTPGTSTDTQYF.

The chain joins TRBV4-2 to TRBJ2-7; 13 nucleotides align to TRBD2. Germline V CDR1 and CDR2: LGHNA, YNFKEQ. The CDR3 has 15 amino acids. V dropped 3 bases and J dropped 10; count of bases not matched to a gene: 9. The CDR3 region is CASSHTSGGGFHQYF. The CDR3 DNA reads TGTGCCAGCAGCCATACTAGCGGGGGGGGTTTTCATCAGTACTTC.

This clone has only one observation. The chain couples TRBV3-1 (or the pseudogene TRBV3-2) to TRBJ2-7, with 7 bases lining up with TRBD2. CDR1 LGHDT and CDR2 YNNKEL come from the germline V gene (reference sequence). V dropped 3 bases and J dropped 2; count of bases not matched to a gene: 7. CDR3 length: 15 residues. CDR3 loop: CASSQPLAGAYEQYF. CDR3 sequence (DNA): TGTGCCAGCAGCCAGCCTCTCGCGGGGGCCTACGAGCAGTACTTC.

The chain carries TRBV3-1 (or the pseudogene TRBV3-2) and TRBJ1-5; D is uncertain. There are 12 residues in the CDR3. With 3 bases removed from V and 7 bases from J, the gap between germline ends came to 7 bases. Germline CDR1 is LGHDT and CDR2 is YNNKEL (reference sequence). The CDR3 nucleotides read TGTGCCAGCAGCCACATGGGCCAGCCCCAGCATTTT. Protein sequence: CASSHMGQPQHF.

This sequence joins TRBV28 and TRBJ2-5; tentatively, D is TRBD2 (5 bases). Trimming pared 3 bases from V and 2 bases from J, leaving 13 bases between. In germline, CDR1 is MDHEN, CDR2 SYDVKM. CDR3 length: 15 residues. The CDR3 sequence: CASSFGVSPQETQYF. The CDR3 nucleotides are TGTGCCAGCAGTTTCGGGGTGAGCCCACAAGAGACCCAGTACTTC. The whole variable domain, remainder taken from reference TRBV28 and TRBJ2-5, is DVKVTQSSRYLVKRTGEKVFLECVQDMDHENMFWYRQDPGLGLRLIYFSYDVKMKEKGDIPEGYSVSREKKERFSLILESASTNQTSMYLCASSFGVSPQETQYFGPGTRLLVL.

The chain combines TRBV5-1 with TRBJ2-1; 8 nucleotides agree with TRBD2. The CDR3 runs 15 residues. The junction had 7 bases not matched to a gene; V was cut back by 0 bases and J by 8 bases. Germline CDR1 SGHRS, CDR2 YFSETQ. Here the CDR3 DNA reads TGCGCCAGCAGCTTGGACAGCGGGAGTTTCGATGAGCAGTTCTTC. Translated: CASSLDSGSFDEQFF. The variable domain in full, with the rest retrieved from reference TRBV5-1 and TRBJ2-1, is KAGVTQTPRYLIKTRGQQVTLSCSPISGHRSVSWYQQTPGQGLQFLFEYFSETQRNKGNFPGRFSGRQFSNSRSEMNVSTLELGDSALYLCASSLDSGSFDEQFFGPGTRLTVL.

The chain combines TRBV7-3 with TRBJ2-2; D uncertain. V lost 1 base and J lost 6, with 6 bases in between. There are 13 residues in the CDR3. From germline, CDR1 is SGHTA and CDR2 FQGTGA. The CDR3 loop is CASSLNQAGELFF. The CDR3 DNA follows: TGTGCCAGCAGCTTAAACCAGGCCGGGGAGCTGTTTTTT.

V is TRBV9 and J is TRBJ1-1; D is unclear. There are 15 residues in the CDR3. CDR1 and CDR2 (germline): SGDLS, YYNGEE. V was pared by 0 bases and J by 0 bases, with 9 bases between. The CDR3 region is CASSVGSRMNTEAFF. For the CDR3, the DNA is TGTGCCAGCAGCGTAGGGTCTAGAATGAACACTGAAGCTTTCTTT.

This clone was observed a few times. The chain employs TRBV28 and TRBJ2-2, with 9 positions matching TRBD1. CDR1 MDHEN and CDR2 SYDVKM come from the germline V gene. The CDR3 is 15 residues long. The J segment lost 7 bases and the V segment lost 5 bases, leaving 8 bases of the junction unmatched. CDR3 DNA sequence: TGTGCCAGCAGTACCGGGACAGGGACTCTCGGGGAGCTGTTTTTT. It translates to CASSTGTGTLGELFF.

This CDR3 reads CASSWGGDGTDTQYF. The CDR3 DNA sequence: TGTGCCAGCAGCTGGGGGGGCGATGGGACAGATACGCAGTATTTT. This chain links TRBV28 with TRBJ2-3, with a weak D call TRBD2 (7 bases). The V end lost 6 bases, the J end lost 3 bases, and 16 bases lay between the germline ends. The V gene's germline CDR1 is MDHEN and CDR2 SYDVKM. The CDR3 has 15 amino acids.

CDR3 residues: CASSLLLRGSGSSQETQYF. CDR3 coding DNA: TGCGCCAGCAGCTTGCTTCTTAGGGGTAGCGGGAGTTCGCAAGAGACCCAGTACTTC. This chain joins TRBV5-1 and TRBJ2-5; 9 bases line up with TRBD2. CDR3 length: 19 amino acids. V was pared by 1 base and J by 2 bases, with 15 bases of the junction left unmatched. Germline V gene data show CDR1 as SGHRS and CDR2 as YFSETQ. The variable domain in full, completed from reference TRBV5-1 and TRBJ2-5, reads KAGVTQTPRYLIKTRGQQVTLSCSPISGHRSVSWYQQTPGQGLQFLFEYFSETQRNKGNFPGRFSGRQFSNSRSEMNVSTLELGDSALYLCASSLLLRGSGSSQETQYFGPGTRLLVL.